What follows is one TCR beta chain and its context. Profiling relied on immunoSEQ multiplex PCR, and the TCRdb table lists in-frame clones only, not all of them. The repertoire holds 150,000 or so clones, with approximately 90% as singletons. These data originate in a study of blood T cell repertoires in COVID-19. The V end was cut by 2 bases, the J end by 5 bases, with 10 bases between. Germline V gene data show CDR1 as SGHKS and CDR2 as YYEKEE (reference sequence). This CDR3 has 13 residues. The specimen was peripheral blood. This rearrangement joins TRBV5-5 to TRBJ1-1, with D perhaps matching TRBD1 (6 bases). The receptor was isolated from a man between 18 and 35 years old with COVID-19, enrolled during active disease. This CDR3 is CASSFSRGTEAFF. For the CDR3, the DNA is TGTGCCAGCAGCTTTAGCAGGGGAACTGAAGCTTTCTTT.